This T cell receptor (beta chain) originates from a study of blood T cell repertoires in COVID-19. Study-level information: Whether acute or convalescent, the COVID-19 samples came from the United States, Italy and Spain. Sample material is recorded as cDNA or gDNA derived from T cells, B-cell-depleted T cells, or PBMCs.

The authors' processing: From reference gene primer amplification, estimates of nucleated cell counts were derived. Clones were sequenced by immunoSEQ multiplex PCR, and TCRdb holds only the in-frame ones, with some missing. V and J calls and clone size are those listed in that table; D and trimming were worked out from the DNA. The sample has 80,000 to 95,000 clones, 88% seen once. This CDR3 has 12 amino acids. The ends were cut back, 10 bases at V and 4 bases at J, with 13 bases in the middle. Germline loops: CDR1 ENHRY, CDR2 SYGVKD. V and J are TRBV10-3 and TRBJ1-1; D unclear. Specimen: peripheral blood. The sequence came from a man in his sixties or seventies with acute or convalescent COVID-19. CDR3 sequence reads: CATGFGGTEAFF. The DNA of the CDR3 is TGTGCCACGGGGTTTGGAGGCACTGAAGCTTTCTTT.